The clone carrying this T cell receptor beta chain was counted many times. No antigen is known for it. The entry originates in a study of Graves' ophthalmopathy and Graves' hyperthyroidism. Across the study: Peripheral blood was gathered at first diagnosis, ahead of any treatment whatsoever.

Study results and caveats: As the model predicted ophthalmopathy progression, it achieved a sensitivity of nearly 71% and a specificity of roughly 72%. Blood also held most thyroid clonotypes expanded above 0.001 frequency.

Amplification of TCR beta CDR3 regions used RNA transcripts. HTBI-primed first-round RT-PCR preceded second-round multiplex PCR. TCRdb used MiXCR to reprocess the multiplex PCR reads, holding one entry per CDR3 protein. Of roughly 400,000 distinct CDR3 sequences listed, roughly 15% were seen once; the top ten hold roughly 2.3%. Germline V gene sequence: CDR1 MGHRA, CDR2 YSYEKL. This CDR3 is built from 17 residues. The V end was cut by 0 bases, the J end by 4 bases, with 19 bases between. Stable hyperthyroidism meant no progression to ophthalmopathy within 18 months of follow-up. Material for sequencing was peripheral blood. The receptor was isolated from an adult woman with stable Graves' hyperthyroidism. The chain couples TRBV4-1 to TRBJ2-7, with D perhaps TRBD2 (5 bases). The CDR3 loop is CASSQDQAAAELYEQYF. CDR3 in DNA: TGCGCCAGCAGCCAAGATCAGGCGGCAGCGGAGCTTTACGAGCAGTACTTC.